This T cell receptor beta chain appears in the sequencing data of a study of T-cell reconstitution after alpha-beta-depleted transplantation in children. Construction of the TCRbeta library involved unique molecular identifiers. TCRdb reprocessed the PCR reads via MiXCR and lists one record per CDR3 protein. This table holds fewer than 550,000 distinct CDR3 sequences, roughly 10% found once. The CDR3 totals 12 residues. Germline assignment: CDR1 LNHDA and CDR2 SQIVND (reference sequence). Trimming shortened V by 8 bases and J by 9 bases, and 14 bases separated the two germline ends. The chain carries TRBV19 and TRBJ2-1; D might be TRBD2 (5 bases). The sequenced sample was PBMCs from the stem cell graft donor, obtained from the stem cell graft. This clonotype was obtained from a human donor who donated a stem cell graft to a child with acute myeloid leukemia. For the CDR3, the DNA is TGTGCCAGTCAGCCCTATCGGGGTGAGCAGTTCTTC. Protein product: CASQPYRGEQFF.